This entry features one T cell receptor (beta chain) sequence. The specificity of this receptor is unknown. Base qualities are not at hand, and no much larger clone is one base apart. The entry originates in a study of OX40 agonist ivuxolimab in advanced cancers. As for the study more broadly: Ivuxolimab was a fully human IgG2 agonistic monoclonal antibody targeting the costimulatory receptor OX40 (CD134). Intravenous ivuxolimab was administered to patients every 2 weeks at six dose levels: 0.01, 0.1, 0.3, 1.5, 3 and 10 mg/kg. Partial responses occurred in three dose-escalation patients: two with cutaneous melanoma and one with hepatocellular carcinoma. Patients were allowed to have had prior anti-PD-1, anti-PD-L1 or anti-CTLA-4 therapy, and around 41% of the dose-escalation patients had previously received checkpoint inhibitors. Of the roughly 50 dose-escalation patients, hepatocellular carcinoma was present in approximately 20, melanoma in roughly 15, renal cell carcinoma in 9 and head and neck cancer in 9. The purpose of peripheral TCRbeta sequencing was to test whether ivuxolimab changed TCR sequence diversity and led to clonal T-cell expansion. The paper covers the monotherapy dose-escalation part of the phase I ivuxolimab trial, which included N of about 56 patients. A male proportion of roughly 85% and a mean age of 60 years, ranging from 23 to 79, were recorded for the dose-escalation cohort. Study-wide conclusions, independent of this receptor: Partial responders in the 0.1-3.0 mg/kg groups had among the lowest normalized peripheral clonal expansion, especially among CD8+ T cells. Low levels of normalized T-cell clonal expansion were also seen in some patients who did not respond. On average, CD8+ T cells showed more expanded clones than CD4+ T cells after ivuxolimab. Clonal expansion of both CD4+ and CD8+ blood T cells was observed from baseline to week 6 at doses 0.1 to 3.0 mg/kg. The antigen specificity of the peripheral T cells that underwent clonal expansion was not determined.

The trial excluded patients who had a history of autoimmune disease or who were on systemic immunosuppression. Peripheral blood for TCR sequencing was collected from all dose cohorts at baseline, on cycle 4 day 1, and on cycle 7 day 1. Samples came from an open-label, multicenter, first-in-human phase I dose-escalation trial of ivuxolimab. Adults with locally advanced or metastatic melanoma, renal cell carcinoma, hepatocellular carcinoma or head and neck squamous cell carcinoma were enrolled in the trial. Before TCR sequencing, CD4+ T cells and CD8+ T cells from peripheral blood were sorted into separate populations. Taken from cysteine to phenylalanine, the CDR3 has 16 residues. Only the CDR3 DNA stays, 48 bases, in frame from base 1. Cut back by 7 bases and 2 bases, the V and J ends lie 19 bases apart. In the germline V gene, CDR1 corresponds to MDHEN and CDR2 to SYDVKM. Genomic DNA was extracted from sorted cells for sequencing of the TCRbeta CDR3 region. The immunoSEQ Assay was used to sequence the TCRbeta CDR3 regions. This is the immuneACCESS table as TCRdb keeps it, with only in-frame sequences that have V and J called. A part of the clones is gone; compared with another copy, unresolved V genes explain less than half, and the rest is unexplained. The sample table contains 90,000 or so clones; only one count was recorded for roughly 89% of them. The leading ten clones occupy about 0.87% of the sample.

The input for sequencing was CD4+ or CD8+ T cells sorted from blood, taken in a trial of the OX40 agonist ivuxolimab. The chain was built from TRBV28 and TRBJ2-3, with no reliable assignment of the D segment. The sequence was collected from an adult with an advanced solid tumor such as melanoma, head and neck, liver or kidney cancer. The CDR3 amino acid sequence is: CASTRRKPLNTDTQYF. The DNA sequence is given as TGTGCCAGCACCAGACGAAAGCCCCTGAACACAGATACGCAGTATTTT.